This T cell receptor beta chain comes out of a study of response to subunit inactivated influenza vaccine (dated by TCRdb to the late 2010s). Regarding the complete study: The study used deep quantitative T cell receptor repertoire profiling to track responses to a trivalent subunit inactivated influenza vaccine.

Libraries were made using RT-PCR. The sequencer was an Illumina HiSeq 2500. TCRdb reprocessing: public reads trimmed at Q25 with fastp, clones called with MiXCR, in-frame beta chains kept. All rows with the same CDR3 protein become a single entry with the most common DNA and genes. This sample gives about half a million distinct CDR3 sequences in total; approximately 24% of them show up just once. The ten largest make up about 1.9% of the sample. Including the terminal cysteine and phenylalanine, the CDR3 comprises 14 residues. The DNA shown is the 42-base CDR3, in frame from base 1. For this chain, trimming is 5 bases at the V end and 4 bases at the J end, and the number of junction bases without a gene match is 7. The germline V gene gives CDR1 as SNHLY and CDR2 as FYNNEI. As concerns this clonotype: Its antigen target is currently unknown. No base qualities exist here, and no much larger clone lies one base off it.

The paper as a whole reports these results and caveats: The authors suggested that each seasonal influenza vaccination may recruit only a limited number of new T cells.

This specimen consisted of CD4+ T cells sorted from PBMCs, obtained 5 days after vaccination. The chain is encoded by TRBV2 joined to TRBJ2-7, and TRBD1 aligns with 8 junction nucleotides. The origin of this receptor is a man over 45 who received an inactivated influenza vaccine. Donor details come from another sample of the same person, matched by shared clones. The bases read TGTGCCAGCAGTCTGGACAGGGACGGGTACGAGCAGTACTTC. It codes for CASSLDRDGYEQYF.